This T cell receptor (beta chain) came from a study of cytotoxic CD8 clonotypes in ibrutinib-treated CLL. Germline values: CDR1 SGHDN, CDR2 FVKESK. The CDR3 totals 13 residues. Trimming pared 3 bases from V and 2 bases from J, leaving 8 bases between. Here immunoSEQ multiplex PCR was the method, and the copy in TCRdb shows in-frame clones only, minus some. Among 70,000 to 80,000 clones, around 81% were seen once, and the ten largest hold around 7.7%. V gene TRBV14 combines with J gene TRBJ2-7; D is ambiguous. This clonotype was sampled from a human donor with chronic lymphocytic leukemia. Sequences were derived from PBMCs, sampled at disease progression, from a patient treated with ibrutinib. The CDR3 DNA follows: TGTGCCAGCAGCCACGGCGGACCCTACGAGCAGTACTTC. Protein: CASSHGGPYEQYF.